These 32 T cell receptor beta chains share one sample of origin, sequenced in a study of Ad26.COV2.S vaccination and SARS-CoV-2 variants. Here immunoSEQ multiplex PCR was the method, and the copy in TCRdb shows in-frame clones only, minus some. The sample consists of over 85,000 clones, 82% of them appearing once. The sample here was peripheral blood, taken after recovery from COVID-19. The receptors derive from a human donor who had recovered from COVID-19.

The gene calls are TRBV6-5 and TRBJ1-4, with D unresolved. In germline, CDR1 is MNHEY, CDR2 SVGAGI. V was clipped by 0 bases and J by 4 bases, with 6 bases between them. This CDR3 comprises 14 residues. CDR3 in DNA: TGTGCCAGCAGTTACTCGCTTAGTAATGAAAAACTGTTTTTT. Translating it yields CASSYSLSNEKLFF.

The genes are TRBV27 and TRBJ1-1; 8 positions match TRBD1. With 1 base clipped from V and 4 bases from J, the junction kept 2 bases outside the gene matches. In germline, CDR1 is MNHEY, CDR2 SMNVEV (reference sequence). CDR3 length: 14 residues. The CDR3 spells CASSLYRGSTEAFF. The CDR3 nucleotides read TGTGCCAGCAGTTTATACAGGGGGAGCACTGAAGCTTTCTTT.

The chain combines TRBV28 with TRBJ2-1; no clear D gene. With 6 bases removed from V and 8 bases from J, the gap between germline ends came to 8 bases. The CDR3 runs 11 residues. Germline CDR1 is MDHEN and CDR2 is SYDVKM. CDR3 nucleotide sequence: TGTGCCAGCAGGGAACTGTATGAGCAGTTCTTC. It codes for CASRELYEQFF.

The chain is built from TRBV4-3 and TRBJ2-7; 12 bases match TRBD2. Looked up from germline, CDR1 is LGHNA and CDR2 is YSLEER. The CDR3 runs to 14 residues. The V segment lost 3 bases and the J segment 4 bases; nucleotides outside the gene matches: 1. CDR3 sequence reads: CASSQGLAGYEQYF. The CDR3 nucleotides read TGCGCCAGCAGCCAGGGACTAGCGGGTTACGAGCAGTACTTC.

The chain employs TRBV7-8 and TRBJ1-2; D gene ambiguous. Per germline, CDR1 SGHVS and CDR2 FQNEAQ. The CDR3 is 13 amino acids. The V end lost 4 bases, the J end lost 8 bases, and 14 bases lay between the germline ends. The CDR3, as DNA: TGTGCCAGCAGCTCGGTTATGTCGAGGGGCTACACCTTC. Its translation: CASSSVMSRGYTF.

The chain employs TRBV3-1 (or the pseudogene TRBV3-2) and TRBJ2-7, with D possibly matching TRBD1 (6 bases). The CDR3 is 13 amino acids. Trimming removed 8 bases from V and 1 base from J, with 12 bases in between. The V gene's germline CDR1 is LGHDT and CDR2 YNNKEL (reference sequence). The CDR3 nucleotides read TGTGCCAGCGGGGGCGGCCTTTCCTACGAGCAGTACTTC. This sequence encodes CASGGGLSYEQYF.

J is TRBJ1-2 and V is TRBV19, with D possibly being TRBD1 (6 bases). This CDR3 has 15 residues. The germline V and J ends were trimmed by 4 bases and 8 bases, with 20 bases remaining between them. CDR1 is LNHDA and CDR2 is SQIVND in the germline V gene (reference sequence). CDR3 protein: CASSKDRHSMMGYTF. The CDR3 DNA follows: TGTGCCAGTAGTAAAGACAGGCACTCGATGATGGGCTACACCTTC.

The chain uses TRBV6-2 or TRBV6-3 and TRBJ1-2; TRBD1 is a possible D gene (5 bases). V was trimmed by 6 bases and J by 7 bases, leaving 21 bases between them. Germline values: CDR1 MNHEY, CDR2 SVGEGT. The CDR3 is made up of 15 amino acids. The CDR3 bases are TGTGCCAGCAGGCCTACGGCGGGACCGTCCGGTGGCTACACCTTC. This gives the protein CASRPTAGPSGGYTF.

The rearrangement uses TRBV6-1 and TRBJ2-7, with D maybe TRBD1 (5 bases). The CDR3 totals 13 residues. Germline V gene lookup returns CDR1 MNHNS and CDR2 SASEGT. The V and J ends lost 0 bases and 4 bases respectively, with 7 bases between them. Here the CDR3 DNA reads TGTGCCAGCAGTGAAGCACAGGCTTACGAGCAGTACTTC. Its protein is CASSEAQAYEQYF.

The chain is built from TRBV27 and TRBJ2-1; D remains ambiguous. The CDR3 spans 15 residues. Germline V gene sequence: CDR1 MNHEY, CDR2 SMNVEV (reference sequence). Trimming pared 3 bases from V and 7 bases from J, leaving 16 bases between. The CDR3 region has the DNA TGTGCCAGCAGTTTCCTGCCCCGAACAATGAATGAGCAGTTCTTC. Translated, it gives CASSFLPRTMNEQFF.

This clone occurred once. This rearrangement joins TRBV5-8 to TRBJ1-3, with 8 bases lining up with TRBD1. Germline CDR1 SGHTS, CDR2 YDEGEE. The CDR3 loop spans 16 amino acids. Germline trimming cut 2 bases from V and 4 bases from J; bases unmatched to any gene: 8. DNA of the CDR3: TGTGCCAGCAGCTTCGTCAACAGGGGGTTCGGAAACACCATATATTTT. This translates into CASSFVNRGFGNTIYF.

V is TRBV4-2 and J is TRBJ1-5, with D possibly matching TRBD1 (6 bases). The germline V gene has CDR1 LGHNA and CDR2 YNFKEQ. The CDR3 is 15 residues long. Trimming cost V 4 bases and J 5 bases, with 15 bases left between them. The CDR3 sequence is CASSRTTGYDQPQHF. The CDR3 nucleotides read TGTGCCAGCAGCCGCACCACAGGGTACGATCAGCCCCAGCATTTT.

The CDR3: CASSLARGPDEKLFF. CDR3 coding DNA: TGTGCCAGCAGCTTAGCGCGGGGTCCTGATGAAAAACTGTTTTTT. This chain links TRBV7-9 with TRBJ1-4; D remains unclear. Germline assignment: CDR1 SEHNR and CDR2 FQNEAQ (reference sequence). The CDR3 consists of 15 residues. The germline V and J ends were trimmed by 0 bases and 6 bases, with 11 bases remaining between them.

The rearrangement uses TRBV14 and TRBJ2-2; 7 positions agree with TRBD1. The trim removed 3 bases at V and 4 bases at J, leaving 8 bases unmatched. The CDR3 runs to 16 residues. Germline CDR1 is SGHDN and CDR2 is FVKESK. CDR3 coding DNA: TGTGCCAGCAGCCAGTTACTACAGGGGTTCACCGGGGAGCTGTTTTTT. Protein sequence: CASSQLLQGFTGELFF. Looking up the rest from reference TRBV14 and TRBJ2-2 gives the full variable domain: EAGVTQFPSHSVIEKGQTVTLRCDPISGHDNLYWYRRVMGKEIKFLLHFVKESKQDESGMPNNRFLAERTGGTYSTLKVQPAELEDSGVYFCASSQLLQGFTGELFFGEGSRLTVL.

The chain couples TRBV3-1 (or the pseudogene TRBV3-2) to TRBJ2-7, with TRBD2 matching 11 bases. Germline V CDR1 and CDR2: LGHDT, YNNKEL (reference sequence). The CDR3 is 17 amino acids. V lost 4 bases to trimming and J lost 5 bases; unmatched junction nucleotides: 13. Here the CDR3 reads CASSLCLTSGRLDEQYF. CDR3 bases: TGTGCCAGCAGCCTATGCCTCACTAGCGGGAGACTAGACGAGCAGTACTTC.

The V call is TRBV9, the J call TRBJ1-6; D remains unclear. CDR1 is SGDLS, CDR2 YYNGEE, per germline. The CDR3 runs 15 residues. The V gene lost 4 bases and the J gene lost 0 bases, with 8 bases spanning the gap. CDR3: CASSPSSSYNSPLHF. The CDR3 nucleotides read TGTGCCAGCAGCCCCTCGAGCTCCTATAATTCACCCCTCCACTTT.

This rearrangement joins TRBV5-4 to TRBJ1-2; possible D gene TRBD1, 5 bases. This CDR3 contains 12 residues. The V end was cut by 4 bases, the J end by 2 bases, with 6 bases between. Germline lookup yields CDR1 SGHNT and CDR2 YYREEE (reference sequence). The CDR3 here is CASSQGNYGYTF. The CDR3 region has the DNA TGTGCCAGCAGCCAGGGAAACTATGGCTACACCTTC.

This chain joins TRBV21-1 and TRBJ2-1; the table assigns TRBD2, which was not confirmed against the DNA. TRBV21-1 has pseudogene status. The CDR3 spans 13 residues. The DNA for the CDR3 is TGTGCCAGCAGCGGGACTACCTACAATGAGCAGTTCTTC. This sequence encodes CASSGTTYNEQFF.

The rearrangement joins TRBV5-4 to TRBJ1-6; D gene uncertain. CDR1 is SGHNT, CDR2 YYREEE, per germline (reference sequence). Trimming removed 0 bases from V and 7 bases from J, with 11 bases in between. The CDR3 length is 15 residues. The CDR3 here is CASSLAGRGNSPLHF. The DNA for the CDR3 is TGTGCCAGCAGCTTGGCCGGTAGAGGGAATTCACCCCTCCACTTT.

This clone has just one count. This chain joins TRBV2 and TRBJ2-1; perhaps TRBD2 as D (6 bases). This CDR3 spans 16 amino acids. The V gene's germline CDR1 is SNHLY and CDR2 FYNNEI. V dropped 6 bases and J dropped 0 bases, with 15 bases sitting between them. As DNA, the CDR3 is TGTGCCAGCAGGGCCTTTAGCGGAATCTCCTACAATGAGCAGTTCTTC. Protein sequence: CASRAFSGISYNEQFF.

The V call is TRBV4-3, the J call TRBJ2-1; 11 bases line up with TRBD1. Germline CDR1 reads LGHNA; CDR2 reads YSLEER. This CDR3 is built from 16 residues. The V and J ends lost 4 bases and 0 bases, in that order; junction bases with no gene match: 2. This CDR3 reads CASSLGTGGSYNEQFF. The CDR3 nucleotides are TGCGCCAGCAGCCTTGGGACAGGGGGCTCCTACAATGAGCAGTTCTTC.

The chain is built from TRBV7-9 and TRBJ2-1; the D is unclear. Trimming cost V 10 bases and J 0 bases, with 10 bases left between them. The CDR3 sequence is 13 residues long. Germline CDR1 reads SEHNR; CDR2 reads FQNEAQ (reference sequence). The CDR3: CAIRQDSYNEQFF. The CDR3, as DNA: TGTGCCATAAGACAAGACTCCTACAATGAGCAGTTCTTC.

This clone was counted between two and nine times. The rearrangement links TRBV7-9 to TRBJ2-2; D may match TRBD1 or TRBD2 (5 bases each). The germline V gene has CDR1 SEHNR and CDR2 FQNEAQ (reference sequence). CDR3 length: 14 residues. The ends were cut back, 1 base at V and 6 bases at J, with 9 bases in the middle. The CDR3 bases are TGTGCCAGCAGCTTAGTCCGGGACGCCGGGGAGCTGTTTTTT. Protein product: CASSLVRDAGELFF. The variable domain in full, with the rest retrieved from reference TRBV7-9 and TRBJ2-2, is DTGVSQNPRHKITKRGQNVTFRCDPISEHNRLYWYRQTLGQGPEFLTYFQNEAQLEKSRLLSDRFSAERPKGSFSTLEIQRTEQGDSAMYLCASSLVRDAGELFFGEGSRLTVL.

CDR3 amino acids: CASSLGGSYEQYF. CDR3 coding DNA: TGTGCCAGCAGTCTGGGAGGTTCCTACGAGCAGTACTTC. This rearrangement joins TRBV28 to TRBJ2-7; tentative D call: TRBD2 (6 bases). The CDR3 length is 13 residues. Germline V gene lookup returns CDR1 MDHEN and CDR2 SYDVKM. The ends were cut back, 5 bases at V and 1 base at J, with 9 bases in the middle. The full variable domain, with the rest looked up from reference TRBV28 and TRBJ2-7, is DVKVTQSSRYLVKRTGEKVFLECVQDMDHENMFWYRQDPGLGLRLIYFSYDVKMKEKGDIPEGYSVSREKKERFSLILESASTNQTSMYLCASSLGGSYEQYFGPGTRLTVT.

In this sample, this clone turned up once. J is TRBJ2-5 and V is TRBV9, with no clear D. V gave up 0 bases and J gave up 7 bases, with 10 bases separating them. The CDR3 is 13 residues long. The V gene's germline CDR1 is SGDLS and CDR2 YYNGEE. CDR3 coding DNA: TGTGCCAGCAGCGTAGAGGTAATGGGGACCCAGTACTTC. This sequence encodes CASSVEVMGTQYF.

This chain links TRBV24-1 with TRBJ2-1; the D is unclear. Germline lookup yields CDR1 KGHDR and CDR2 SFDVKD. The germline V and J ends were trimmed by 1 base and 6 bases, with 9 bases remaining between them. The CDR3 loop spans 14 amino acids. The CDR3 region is CATSDLGWANEQFF. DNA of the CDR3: TGTGCCACCAGTGATTTAGGCTGGGCCAATGAGCAGTTCTTC.

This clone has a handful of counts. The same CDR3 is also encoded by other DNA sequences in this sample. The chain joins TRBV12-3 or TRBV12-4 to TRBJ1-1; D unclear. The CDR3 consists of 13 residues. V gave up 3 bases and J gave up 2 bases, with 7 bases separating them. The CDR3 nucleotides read TGTGCCAGCAGTTTTGAGGTTAACACTGAAGCTTTCTTT. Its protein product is CASSFEVNTEAFF.

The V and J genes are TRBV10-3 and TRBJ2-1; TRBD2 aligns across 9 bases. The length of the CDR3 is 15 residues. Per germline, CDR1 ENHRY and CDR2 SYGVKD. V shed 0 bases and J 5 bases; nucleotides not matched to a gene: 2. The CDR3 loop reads CAISESAGGNNEQFF. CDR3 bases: TGTGCCATCAGTGAGTCGGCGGGAGGGAACAATGAGCAGTTCTTC.

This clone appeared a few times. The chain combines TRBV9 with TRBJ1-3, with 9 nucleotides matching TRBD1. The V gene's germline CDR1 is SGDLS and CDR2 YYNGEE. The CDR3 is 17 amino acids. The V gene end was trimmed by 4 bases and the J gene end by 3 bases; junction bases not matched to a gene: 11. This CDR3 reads CASSTGQGQGDGNTIYF. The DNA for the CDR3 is TGTGCCAGCAGCACCGGACAGGGGCAAGGAGATGGAAACACCATATATTTT. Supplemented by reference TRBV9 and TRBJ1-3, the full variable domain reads DSGVTQTPKHLITATGQRVTLRCSPRSGDLSVYWYQQSLDQGLQFLIQYYNGEERAKGNILERFSAQQFPDLHSELNLSSLELGDSALYFCASSTGQGQGDGNTIYFGEGSWLTVV.

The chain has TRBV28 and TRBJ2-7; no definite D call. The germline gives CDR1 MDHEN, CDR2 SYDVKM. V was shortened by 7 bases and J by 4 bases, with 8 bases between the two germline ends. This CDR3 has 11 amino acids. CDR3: CASIGDYEQYF. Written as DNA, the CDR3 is TGTGCCAGCATCGGAGATTACGAGCAGTACTTC.

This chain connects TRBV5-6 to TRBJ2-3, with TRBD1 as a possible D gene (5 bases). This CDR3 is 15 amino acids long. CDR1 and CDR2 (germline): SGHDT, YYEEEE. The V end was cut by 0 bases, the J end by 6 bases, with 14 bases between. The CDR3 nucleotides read TGTGCCAGCAGCTTGGAGGGGTCAGGGTGGGATACGCAGTATTTT. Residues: CASSLEGSGWDTQYF. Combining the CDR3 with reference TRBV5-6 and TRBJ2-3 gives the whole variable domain DAGVTQSPTHLIKTRGQQVTLRCSPKSGHDTVSWYQQALGQGPQFIFQYYEEEERQRGNFPDRFSGHQFPNYSSELNVNALLLGDSALYLCASSLEGSGWDTQYFGPGTRLTVL.

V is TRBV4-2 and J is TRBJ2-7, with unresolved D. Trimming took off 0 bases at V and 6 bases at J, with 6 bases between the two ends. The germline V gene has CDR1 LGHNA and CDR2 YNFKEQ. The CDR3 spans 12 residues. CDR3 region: CASSQDPLEQYF. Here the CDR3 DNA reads TGTGCCAGCAGCCAAGATCCCCTCGAGCAGTACTTC.